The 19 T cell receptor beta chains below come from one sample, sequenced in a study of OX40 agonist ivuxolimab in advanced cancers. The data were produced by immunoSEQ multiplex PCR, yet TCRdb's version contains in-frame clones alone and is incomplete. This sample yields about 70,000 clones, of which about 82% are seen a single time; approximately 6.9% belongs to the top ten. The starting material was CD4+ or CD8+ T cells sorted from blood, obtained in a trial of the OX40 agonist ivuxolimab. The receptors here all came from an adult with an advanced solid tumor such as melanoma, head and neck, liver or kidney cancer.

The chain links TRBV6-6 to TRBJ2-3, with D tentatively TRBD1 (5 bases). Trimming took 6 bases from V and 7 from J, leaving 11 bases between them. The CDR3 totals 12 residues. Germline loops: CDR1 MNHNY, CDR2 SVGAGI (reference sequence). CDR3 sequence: CASSPTGYTQYF. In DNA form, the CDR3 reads TGTGCCAGCAGCCCCACAGGTTATACGCAGTATTTT.

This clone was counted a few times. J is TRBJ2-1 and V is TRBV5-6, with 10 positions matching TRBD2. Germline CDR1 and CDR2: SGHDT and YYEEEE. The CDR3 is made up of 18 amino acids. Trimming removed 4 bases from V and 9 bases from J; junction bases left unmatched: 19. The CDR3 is CASSNILTGLAGAGEQFF. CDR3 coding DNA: TGTGCCAGCAGCAATATCCTCACCGGCCTAGCGGGAGCGGGTGAGCAGTTCTTC.

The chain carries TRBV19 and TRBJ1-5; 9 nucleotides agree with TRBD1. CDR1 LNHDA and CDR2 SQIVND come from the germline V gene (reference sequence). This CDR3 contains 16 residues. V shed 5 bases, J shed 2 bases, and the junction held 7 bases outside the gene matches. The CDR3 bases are TGTGCCAGTAGTGACAGGGGGGTATATGGCAATCAGCCCCAGCATTTT. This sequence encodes CASSDRGVYGNQPQHF.

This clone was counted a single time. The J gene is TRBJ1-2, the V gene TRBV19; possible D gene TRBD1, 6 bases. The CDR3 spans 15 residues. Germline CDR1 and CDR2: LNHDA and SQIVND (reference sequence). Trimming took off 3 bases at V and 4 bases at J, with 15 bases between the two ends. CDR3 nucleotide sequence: TGTGCCAGTAGTATCGGCAGGGGCCTGAGCTATGGCTACACCTTC. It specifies CASSIGRGLSYGYTF.

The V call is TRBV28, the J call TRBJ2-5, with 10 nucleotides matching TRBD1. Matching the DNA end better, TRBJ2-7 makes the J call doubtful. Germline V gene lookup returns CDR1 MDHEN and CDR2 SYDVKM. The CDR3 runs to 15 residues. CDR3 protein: CASRPPGQGTYEQYF. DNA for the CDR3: TGTGCCAGCAGGCCTCCGGGACAGGGGACGTACGAGCAGTACTTC.

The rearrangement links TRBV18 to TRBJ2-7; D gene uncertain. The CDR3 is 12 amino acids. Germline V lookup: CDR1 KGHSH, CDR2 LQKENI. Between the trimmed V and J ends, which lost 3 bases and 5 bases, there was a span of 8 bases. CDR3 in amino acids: CASSPSGDEQYF. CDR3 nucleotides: TGTGCCAGCTCACCGAGTGGGGACGAGCAGTACTTC.

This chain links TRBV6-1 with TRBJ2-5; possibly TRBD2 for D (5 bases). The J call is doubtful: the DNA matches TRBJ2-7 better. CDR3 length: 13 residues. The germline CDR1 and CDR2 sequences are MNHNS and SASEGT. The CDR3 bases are TGTGCCAGCAGTGAAGCTCGGGGCTACGAGCAGTACTTC. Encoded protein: CASSEARGYEQYF.

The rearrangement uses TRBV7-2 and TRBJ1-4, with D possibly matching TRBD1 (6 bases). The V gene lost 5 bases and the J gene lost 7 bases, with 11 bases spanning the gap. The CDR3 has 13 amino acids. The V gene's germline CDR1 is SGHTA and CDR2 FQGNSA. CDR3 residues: CASSPGTLEKLFF. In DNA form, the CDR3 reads TGTGCCAGCAGCCCAGGGACACTTGAAAAACTGTTTTTT.

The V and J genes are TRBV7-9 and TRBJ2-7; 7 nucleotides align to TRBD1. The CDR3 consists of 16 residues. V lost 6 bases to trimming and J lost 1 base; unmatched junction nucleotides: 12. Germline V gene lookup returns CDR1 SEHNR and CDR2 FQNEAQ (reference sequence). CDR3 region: CASSNVGTEKSYEQYF. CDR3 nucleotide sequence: TGTGCCAGCAGTAACGTAGGGACAGAGAAGTCCTACGAGCAGTACTTC.

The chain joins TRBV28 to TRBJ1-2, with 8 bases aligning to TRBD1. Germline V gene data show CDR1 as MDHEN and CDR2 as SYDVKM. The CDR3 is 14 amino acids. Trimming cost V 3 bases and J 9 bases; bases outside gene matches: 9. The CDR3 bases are TGTGCCAGCAGTTTCCCAGGGGGCGCTAGGAGCTACACCTTC. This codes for CASSFPGGARSYTF.

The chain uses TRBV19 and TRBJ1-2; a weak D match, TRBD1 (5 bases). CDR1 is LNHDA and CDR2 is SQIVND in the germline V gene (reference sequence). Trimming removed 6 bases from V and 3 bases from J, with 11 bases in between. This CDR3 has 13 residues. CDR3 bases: TGTGCCAGTAGACCGACGGGGGACTATGGCTACACCTTC. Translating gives CASRPTGDYGYTF.

The CDR3 is CASSSSYEQYF. The DNA of the CDR3 is TGTGCCAGCAGCTCCTCCTACGAGCAGTACTTC. The V gene is TRBV11-2, the J gene TRBJ2-7; D not resolved. The CDR3 has 11 residues. Germline V gene sequence: CDR1 SGHAT, CDR2 FQNNGV. The V end was cut by 4 bases, the J end by 0 bases, with 1 base between. Based on the CDR3 plus reference TRBV11-2 and TRBJ2-7, the full variable domain is EAGVAQSPRYKIIEKRQSVAFWCNPISGHATLYWYQQILGQGPKLLIQFQNNGVVDDSQLPKDRFSAERLKGVDSTLKIQPAKLEDSAVYLCASSSSYEQYFGPGTRLTVT.

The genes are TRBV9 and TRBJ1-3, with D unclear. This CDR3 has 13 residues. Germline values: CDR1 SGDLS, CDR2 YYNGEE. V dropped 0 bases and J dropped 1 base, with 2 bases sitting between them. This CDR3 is CASSVGSGNTIYF. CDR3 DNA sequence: TGTGCCAGCAGCGTAGGATCTGGAAACACCATATATTTT.

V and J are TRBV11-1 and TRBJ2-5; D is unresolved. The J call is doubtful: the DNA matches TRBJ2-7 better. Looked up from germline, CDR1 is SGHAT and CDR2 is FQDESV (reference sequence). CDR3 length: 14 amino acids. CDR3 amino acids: CASSSGAPMGEQYF. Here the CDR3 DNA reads TGTGCCAGCAGCTCCGGTGCCCCCATGGGCGAGCAGTACTTC.

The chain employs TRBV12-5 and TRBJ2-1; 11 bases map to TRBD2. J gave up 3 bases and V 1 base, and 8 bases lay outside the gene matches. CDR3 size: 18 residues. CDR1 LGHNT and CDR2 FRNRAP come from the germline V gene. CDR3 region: CASGLALLLAGVYNEQFF. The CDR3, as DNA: TGTGCTAGTGGTTTGGCCCTTTTACTAGCGGGGGTCTACAATGAGCAGTTCTTC. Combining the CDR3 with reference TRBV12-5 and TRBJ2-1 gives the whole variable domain DARVTQTPRHKVTEMGQEVTMRCQPILGHNTVFWYRQTMMQGLELLAYFRNRAPLDDSGMPKDRFSAEMPDATLATLKIQPSEPRDSAVYFCASGLALLLAGVYNEQFFGPGTRLTVL.

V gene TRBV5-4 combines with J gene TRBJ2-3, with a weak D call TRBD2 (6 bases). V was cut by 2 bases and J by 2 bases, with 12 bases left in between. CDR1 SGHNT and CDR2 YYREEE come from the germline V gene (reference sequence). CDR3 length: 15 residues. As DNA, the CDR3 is TGTGCCAGCAGCTTACCGGACTACCCCACAGATACGCAGTATTTT. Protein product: CASSLPDYPTDTQYF.

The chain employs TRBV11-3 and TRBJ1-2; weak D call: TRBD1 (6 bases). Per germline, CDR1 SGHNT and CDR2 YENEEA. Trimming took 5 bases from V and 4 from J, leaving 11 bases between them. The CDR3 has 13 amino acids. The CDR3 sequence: CASSPQGAYGYTF. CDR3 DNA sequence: TGTGCCAGCAGCCCACAGGGTGCCTATGGCTACACCTTC.

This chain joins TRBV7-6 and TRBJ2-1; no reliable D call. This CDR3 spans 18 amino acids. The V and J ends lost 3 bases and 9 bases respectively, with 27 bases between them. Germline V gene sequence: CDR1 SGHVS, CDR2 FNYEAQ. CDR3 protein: CASSFESNIASKYGEQFF. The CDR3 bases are TGTGCCAGCAGCTTTGAGTCGAACATCGCTTCAAAGTATGGTGAGCAGTTCTTC.

The CDR3 region has the DNA TGTGCCAGCAGCTTAGGGGACAGGCATGAAAAACTGTTTTTT. Its protein product is CASSLGDRHEKLFF. The V gene is TRBV7-6, the J gene TRBJ1-4; TRBD1 matches 8 bases. In germline, CDR1 is SGHVS, CDR2 FNYEAQ. The CDR3 extends over 14 amino acids. V lost 1 base to trimming and J lost 6 bases; unmatched junction nucleotides: 1. The variable domain in full, with the rest retrieved from reference TRBV7-6 and TRBJ1-4, is GAGVSQSPRYKVTKRGQDVALRCDPISGHVSLYWYRQALGQGPEFLTYFNYEAQQDKSGLPNDRFSAERPEGSISTLTIQRTEQRDSAMYRCASSLGDRHEKLFFGSGTQLSVL.